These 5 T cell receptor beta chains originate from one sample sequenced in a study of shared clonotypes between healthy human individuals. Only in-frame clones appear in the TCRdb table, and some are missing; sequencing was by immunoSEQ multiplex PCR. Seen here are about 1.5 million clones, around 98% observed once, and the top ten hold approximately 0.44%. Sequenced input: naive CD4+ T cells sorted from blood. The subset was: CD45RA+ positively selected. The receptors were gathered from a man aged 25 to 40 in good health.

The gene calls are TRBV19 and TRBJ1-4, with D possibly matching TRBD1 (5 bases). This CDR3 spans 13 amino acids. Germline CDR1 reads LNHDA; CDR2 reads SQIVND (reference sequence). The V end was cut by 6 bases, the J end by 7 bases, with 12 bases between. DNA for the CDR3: TGTGCCAGTAGCATACAGGCGAGTGAAAAACTGTTTTTT. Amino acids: CASSIQASEKLFF.

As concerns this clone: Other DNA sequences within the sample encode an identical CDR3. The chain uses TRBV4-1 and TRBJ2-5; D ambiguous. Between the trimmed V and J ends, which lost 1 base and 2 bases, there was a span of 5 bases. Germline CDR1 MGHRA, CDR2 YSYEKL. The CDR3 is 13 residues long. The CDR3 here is CASSQVIQETQYF. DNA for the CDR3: TGCGCCAGCAGCCAAGTAATTCAAGAGACCCAGTACTTC.

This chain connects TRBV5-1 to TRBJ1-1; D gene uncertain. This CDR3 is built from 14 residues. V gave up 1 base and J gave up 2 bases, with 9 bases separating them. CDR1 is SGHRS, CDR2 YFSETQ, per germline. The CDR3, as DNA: TGCGCCAGCAGCTTGTTAGTCCAAAACACTGAAGCTTTCTTT. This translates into CASSLLVQNTEAFF.

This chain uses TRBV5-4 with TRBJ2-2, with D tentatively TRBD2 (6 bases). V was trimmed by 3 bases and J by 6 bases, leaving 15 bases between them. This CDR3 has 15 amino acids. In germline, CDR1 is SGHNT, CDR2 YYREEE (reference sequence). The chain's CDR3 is CASSSWGDRAGELFF. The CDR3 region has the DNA TGTGCCAGCAGCTCCTGGGGGGATCGGGCCGGGGAGCTGTTTTTT.

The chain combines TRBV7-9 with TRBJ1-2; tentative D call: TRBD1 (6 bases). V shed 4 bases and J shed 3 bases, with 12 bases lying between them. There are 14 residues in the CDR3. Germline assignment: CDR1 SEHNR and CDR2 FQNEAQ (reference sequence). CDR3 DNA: TGTGCCAGCAGCTCAACCGGGACACACTATGGCTACACCTTC. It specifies CASSSTGTHYGYTF.